Listed below are T cell receptor beta chains from one sample, sequenced in a study of blood T cell repertoires in COVID-19. Here immunoSEQ multiplex PCR was the method, and the copy in TCRdb shows in-frame clones only, minus some. In the table there are more than 250,000 clones, around 90% of which are singletons. The sample taken for sequencing was peripheral blood. These TCRs come from a man aged 45-65 years with active or convalescent COVID-19. The CDR3 runs from the conserved cysteine through the conserved F or W. Each record gives: clone size, V gene, CDR3 length, J gene, D gene, CDR3 DNA, CDR3 protein. D genes are given only for firm matches. Only part of the rows carry a size: once, few, many, or a class if the clone is expanded.

clone_size: NA; v_call: TRBV28; cdr3_length: 13; j_call: TRBJ1-1; d_call: NA; cdr3_nt: TGTGCCAGCAGCCCTGGGGCGAACACTGAAGCTTTCTTT; cdr3_aa: CASSPGANTEAFF
clone_size: NA; v_call: TRBV28; cdr3_length: 12; j_call: TRBJ1-1; d_call: NA; cdr3_nt: TGTGCCAGCAGGCAGGATTGGGCTGAAGCTTTCTTT; cdr3_aa: CASRQDWAEAFF
clone_size: NA; v_call: TRBV14; cdr3_length: 17; j_call: TRBJ2-7; d_call: TRBD1; cdr3_nt: TGTGCCAGCAGCCAAGGGGGAAGGGGGACAGGGACCTACGAGCAGTACTTC; cdr3_aa: CASSQGGRGTGTYEQYF
clone_size: few; v_call: TRBV19; cdr3_length: 15; j_call: TRBJ2-2; d_call: TRBD1; cdr3_nt: TGTGCCAGTAGTCACGACAGGGAAGGCACCGGGGAGCTGTTTTTT; cdr3_aa: CASSHDREGTGELFF
clone_size: few; v_call: TRBV28; cdr3_length: 13; j_call: TRBJ1-2; d_call: NA; cdr3_nt: TGTGCCAGCAGAGATCAGGGTAACTATGGCTACACCTTC; cdr3_aa: CASRDQGNYGYTF
clone_size: NA; v_call: TRBV18; cdr3_length: 17; j_call: TRBJ2-2; d_call: NA; cdr3_nt: TGTGCCAGCTCACCACCGCGGGACAGCCCAAACACCGGGGAGCTGTTTTTT; cdr3_aa: CASSPPRDSPNTGELFF
clone_size: NA; v_call: TRBV7-3; cdr3_length: 14; j_call: TRBJ1-1; d_call: NA; cdr3_nt: TGTGCCAGCAGCTTCCGACAGGTGAACACTGAAGCTTTCTTT; cdr3_aa: CASSFRQVNTEAFF
clone_size: once; v_call: TRBV24-1; cdr3_length: 15; j_call: TRBJ2-7; d_call: TRBD1; cdr3_nt: TGTGCCACCAGTGACCCTAGGACAGGGGATAGCGAGCAGTACTTC; cdr3_aa: CATSDPRTGDSEQYF
clone_size: NA; v_call: TRBV5-1; cdr3_length: 16; j_call: TRBJ2-3; d_call: NA; cdr3_nt: TGCGCCAGCAGCTTGGCCGTTGGGGGCGGCACAGATACGCAGTATTTT; cdr3_aa: CASSLAVGGGTDTQYF
clone_size: NA; v_call: TRBV28; cdr3_length: 15; j_call: TRBJ2-3; d_call: NA; cdr3_nt: TGTGCCAGCAGAACCACCGGGAGTGGCACAGATACGCAGTATTTT; cdr3_aa: CASRTTGSGTDTQYF
clone_size: NA; v_call: TRBV28; cdr3_length: 16; j_call: TRBJ1-5; d_call: TRBD1; cdr3_nt: TGTGCCAGCAGTCCAGGGGGACAGGGATACAATCAGCCCCAGCATTTT; cdr3_aa: CASSPGGQGYNQPQHF
clone_size: NA; v_call: TRBV18; cdr3_length: 12; j_call: TRBJ1-1; d_call: NA; cdr3_nt: TGTGCCAGCTTTCAGGGAGGCACTGAAGCTTTCTTT; cdr3_aa: CASFQGGTEAFF
clone_size: NA; v_call: TRBV10-3; cdr3_length: 13; j_call: TRBJ1-2; d_call: NA; cdr3_nt: TGTGCCATCAGTGAGGAACAGTCCTATGGCTACACCTTC; cdr3_aa: CAISEEQSYGYTF
clone_size: few; v_call: TRBV5-6; cdr3_length: 14; j_call: TRBJ1-4; d_call: TRBD1; cdr3_nt: TGTGCCAGCAGCTCTAGGGGGCTCGATGAAAAACTGTTTTTT; cdr3_aa: CASSSRGLDEKLFF
clone_size: NA; v_call: TRBV24-1; cdr3_length: 13; j_call: TRBJ1-2; d_call: TRBD1; cdr3_nt: TGTGCCACTCACCGGGGACAGGGGTATGGCTACACCTTC; cdr3_aa: CATHRGQGYGYTF
clone_size: NA; v_call: TRBV4-2; cdr3_length: 13; j_call: TRBJ2-1; d_call: NA; cdr3_nt: TGTGCCAGCAGCCAAGACACCGAGCGCGGGCAGTTCTTC; cdr3_aa: CASSQDTERGQFF
clone_size: NA; v_call: TRBV18; cdr3_length: 16; j_call: TRBJ1-5; d_call: TRBD1; cdr3_nt: TGTGCCAGCTCACCGGGAAGGACAGGGAACAATCAGCCCCAGCATTTT; cdr3_aa: CASSPGRTGNNQPQHF
clone_size: NA; v_call: TRBV7-9; cdr3_length: 16; j_call: TRBJ2-2; d_call: TRBD1; cdr3_nt: TGTGCCAGCAGCTCGCGAAGGACAGGGAGTGCCGGGGAGCTGTTTTTT; cdr3_aa: CASSSRRTGSAGELFF
clone_size: once; v_call: TRBV6-1; cdr3_length: 16; j_call: TRBJ1-3; d_call: TRBD1; cdr3_nt: TGTGCCAGCAGTGGACAGGGGCCTAACTCTGGAAACACCATATATTTT; cdr3_aa: CASSGQGPNSGNTIYF
clone_size: NA; v_call: TRBV4-3; cdr3_length: 14; j_call: TRBJ1-6; d_call: TRBD1; cdr3_nt: TGCGCCAGCAGCCCACAGGGGTTGAGGTCACCCCTCCACTTT; cdr3_aa: CASSPQGLRSPLHF
clone_size: NA; v_call: TRBV7-8; cdr3_length: 19; j_call: TRBJ2-7; d_call: NA; cdr3_nt: TGTGCCAGCAGCCCTAGGAACTACAGGGTAACAAAAAGCTCCTACGAGCAGTACTTC; cdr3_aa: CASSPRNYRVTKSSYEQYF
clone_size: once; v_call: TRBV5-1; cdr3_length: 16; j_call: TRBJ2-2; d_call: NA; cdr3_nt: TGCGCCAGCAGCTTGGCCCTACAGGGAATGTCCGGGGAGCTGTTTTTT; cdr3_aa: CASSLALQGMSGELFF
clone_size: NA; v_call: TRBV4-1; cdr3_length: 14; j_call: TRBJ2-4; d_call: TRBD2; cdr3_nt: TGCGCCAGCAGCCAAAGCCGACTAGCGAGTATTCAGTACTTC; cdr3_aa: CASSQSRLASIQYF
clone_size: NA; v_call: TRBV5-1; cdr3_length: 14; j_call: TRBJ2-7; d_call: NA; cdr3_nt: TGCGCCAGCAGCTTGGAAGGGGTGATCTACGAGCAGTACTTC; cdr3_aa: CASSLEGVIYEQYF
clone_size: NA; v_call: TRBV11-3; cdr3_length: 15; j_call: TRBJ2-6; d_call: NA; cdr3_nt: TGTGCCAGCAGCCAAGGGAGCTCTGGGGCCAACGTCCTGACTTTC; cdr3_aa: CASSQGSSGANVLTF
clone_size: NA; v_call: TRBV11-2; cdr3_length: 15; j_call: TRBJ1-1; d_call: NA; cdr3_nt: TGTGCCAGCAGTCAGGGCGGATGGACGAACACTGAAGCTTTCTTT; cdr3_aa: CASSQGGWTNTEAFF
clone_size: once; v_call: TRBV7-7; cdr3_length: 17; j_call: TRBJ2-1; d_call: NA; cdr3_nt: TGTGCCAGCAGCCTAACGACGGTCGGGGGGCCCTACAATGAGCAGTTCTTC; cdr3_aa: CASSLTTVGGPYNEQFF
clone_size: NA; v_call: TRBV3-1/TRBV3-2; cdr3_length: 14; j_call: TRBJ2-7; d_call: NA; cdr3_nt: TGTGCCAGCAGCCAAGCGGGGTTCGCCTACGAGCAGTACTTC; cdr3_aa: CASSQAGFAYEQYF
clone_size: NA; v_call: TRBV2; cdr3_length: 16; j_call: TRBJ2-2; d_call: NA; cdr3_nt: TGTGCCAGCAGTGACTCCCCGACGGGGAACACCGGGGAGCTGTTTTTT; cdr3_aa: CASSDSPTGNTGELFF
clone_size: NA; v_call: TRBV3-1/TRBV3-2; cdr3_length: 15; j_call: TRBJ1-5; d_call: TRBD1; cdr3_nt: TGTGCCAGCAGTCAGGACAGGGGTCCCCGTTCGACCCAGCATTTT; cdr3_aa: CASSQDRGPRSTQHF
clone_size: NA; v_call: TRBV27; cdr3_length: 18; j_call: TRBJ1-4; d_call: NA; cdr3_nt: TGTGCCAGCAGTTTGGGAGGACAGCTGTACGGGGGGCATGAAAAACTGTTTTTT; cdr3_aa: CASSLGGQLYGGHEKLFF
clone_size: NA; v_call: TRBV10-3; cdr3_length: 17; j_call: TRBJ2-5; d_call: TRBD1; cdr3_nt: TGTGCCATCAGTGTCTATTCGGGACAGGGGGGGCAAGAGACCCAGTACTTC; cdr3_aa: CAISVYSGQGGQETQYF
clone_size: once; v_call: TRBV3-1/TRBV3-2; cdr3_length: 12; j_call: TRBJ1-2; d_call: NA; cdr3_nt: TGTGCCAGCAGCCGGGAGGGGTATGGCTACACCTTC; cdr3_aa: CASSREGYGYTF
clone_size: NA; v_call: TRBV2; cdr3_length: 14; j_call: TRBJ1-1; d_call: TRBD1; cdr3_nt: TGTGCCAGCAGCCGACAGGGTTCGAACACTGAAGCTTTCTTT; cdr3_aa: CASSRQGSNTEAFF
clone_size: NA; v_call: TRBV11-2; cdr3_length: 15; j_call: TRBJ1-3; d_call: NA; cdr3_nt: TGTGCCAGCAGCACGGGAGTGCGGGGAGGAAACACCATATATTTT; cdr3_aa: CASSTGVRGGNTIYF
clone_size: NA; v_call: TRBV9; cdr3_length: 15; j_call: TRBJ2-1; d_call: NA; cdr3_nt: TGTGCCAGCAGCGTAGGAGAGGGCTCCTACAATGAGCAGTTCTTC; cdr3_aa: CASSVGEGSYNEQFF
clone_size: NA; v_call: TRBV19; cdr3_length: 14; j_call: TRBJ2-3; d_call: TRBD2; cdr3_nt: TGTGCCAGTAGTCCTAGCGGGGGGGCAGATACGCAGTATTTT; cdr3_aa: CASSPSGGADTQYF
clone_size: once; v_call: TRBV7-2; cdr3_length: 14; j_call: TRBJ1-3; d_call: NA; cdr3_nt: TGTGCCAGCAGCCCCACAGGAGCTGGAAACACCATATATTTT; cdr3_aa: CASSPTGAGNTIYF
clone_size: NA; v_call: TRBV18; cdr3_length: 17; j_call: TRBJ2-3; d_call: TRBD2; cdr3_nt: TGTGCCAGCTCACCACCGACGGGGGGGCAGCCGACAGATACGCAGTATTTT; cdr3_aa: CASSPPTGGQPTDTQYF
clone_size: NA; v_call: TRBV19; cdr3_length: 14; j_call: TRBJ1-2; d_call: NA; cdr3_nt: TGTGCCAGTAGCAGGACAGTGCGTATCTATGGCTACACCTTC; cdr3_aa: CASSRTVRIYGYTF
clone_size: NA; v_call: TRBV5-1; cdr3_length: 16; j_call: TRBJ2-5; d_call: NA; cdr3_nt: TGCGCCAGCAGCTTGGGGGTGCGCAGGTACCAAGAGACCCAGTACTTC; cdr3_aa: CASSLGVRRYQETQYF
clone_size: NA; v_call: TRBV19; cdr3_length: 16; j_call: TRBJ2-7; d_call: TRBD1; cdr3_nt: TGTGCCAGTAGTAGAATGACAGGGGGGAGCTCCTACGAGCAGTACTTC; cdr3_aa: CASSRMTGGSSYEQYF
clone_size: NA; v_call: TRBV27; cdr3_length: 13; j_call: TRBJ2-1; d_call: NA; cdr3_nt: TGTGCCACCAGGGACTTCCCTTACAATGAGCAGTTCTTC; cdr3_aa: CATRDFPYNEQFF
clone_size: NA; v_call: TRBV19; cdr3_length: 13; j_call: TRBJ2-5; d_call: TRBD1; cdr3_nt: TGTGCCAGTAGGGACAGGGGGGGGGAGACCCAGTACTTC; cdr3_aa: CASRDRGGETQYF
clone_size: NA; v_call: TRBV7-8; cdr3_length: 19; j_call: TRBJ2-7; d_call: TRBD1; cdr3_nt: TGTGCCAGCAGCTTAAGAGAGGGCACAGGGGATTACAACTCCTACGAGCAGTACTTC; cdr3_aa: CASSLREGTGDYNSYEQYF
clone_size: NA; v_call: TRBV30; cdr3_length: 13; j_call: TRBJ1-5; d_call: NA; cdr3_nt: TGTGCCTGGAGTGTATCCAGGAATCAGCCCCAGCATTTT; cdr3_aa: CAWSVSRNQPQHF
clone_size: NA; v_call: TRBV30; cdr3_length: 13; j_call: TRBJ1-1; d_call: NA; cdr3_nt: TGTGCCTGGAGTATACAGGGGAACACTGAAGCTTTCTTT; cdr3_aa: CAWSIQGNTEAFF